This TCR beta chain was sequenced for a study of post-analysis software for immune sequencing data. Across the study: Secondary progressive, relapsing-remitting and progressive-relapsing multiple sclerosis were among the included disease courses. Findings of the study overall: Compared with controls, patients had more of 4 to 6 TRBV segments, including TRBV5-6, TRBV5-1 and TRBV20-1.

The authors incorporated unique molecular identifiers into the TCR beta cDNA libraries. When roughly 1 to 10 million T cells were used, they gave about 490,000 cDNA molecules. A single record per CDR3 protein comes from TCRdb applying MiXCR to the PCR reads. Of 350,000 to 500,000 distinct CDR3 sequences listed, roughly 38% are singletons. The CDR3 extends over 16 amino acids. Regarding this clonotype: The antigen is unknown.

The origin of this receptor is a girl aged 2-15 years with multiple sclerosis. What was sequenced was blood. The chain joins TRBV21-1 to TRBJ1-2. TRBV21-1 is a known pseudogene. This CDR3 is CASSKRGGADFYGYTF. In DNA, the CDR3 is TGTGCCAGCAGCAAAAGAGGAGGGGCTGATTTCTATGGCTACACCTTC.